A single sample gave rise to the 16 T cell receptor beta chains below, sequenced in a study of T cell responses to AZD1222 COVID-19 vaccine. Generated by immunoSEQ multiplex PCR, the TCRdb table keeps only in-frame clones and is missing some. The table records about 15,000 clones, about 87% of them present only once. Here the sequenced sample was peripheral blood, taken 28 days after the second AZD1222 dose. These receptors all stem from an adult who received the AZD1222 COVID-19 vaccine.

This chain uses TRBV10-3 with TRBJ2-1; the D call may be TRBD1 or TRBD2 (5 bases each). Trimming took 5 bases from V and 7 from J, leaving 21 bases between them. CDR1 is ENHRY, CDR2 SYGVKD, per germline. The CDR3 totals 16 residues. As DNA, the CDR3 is TGTGCCATCAGTCGGGGCCTAGGGGATTACCAAAATGAGCAGTTCTTC. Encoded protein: CAISRGLGDYQNEQFF.

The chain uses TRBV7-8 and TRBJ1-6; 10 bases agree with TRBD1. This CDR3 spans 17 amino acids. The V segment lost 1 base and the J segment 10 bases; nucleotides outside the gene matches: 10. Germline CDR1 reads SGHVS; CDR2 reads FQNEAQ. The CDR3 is CASSLGGGGTGESPLHF. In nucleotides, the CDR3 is TGTGCCAGCAGCTTAGGGGGTGGTGGGACAGGGGAATCACCCCTCCACTTT.

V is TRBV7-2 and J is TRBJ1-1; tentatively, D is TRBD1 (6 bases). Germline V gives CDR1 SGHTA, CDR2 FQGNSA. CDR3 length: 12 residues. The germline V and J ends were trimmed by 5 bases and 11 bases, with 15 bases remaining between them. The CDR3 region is CASSARQEGAFF. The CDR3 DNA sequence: TGTGCCAGCAGCGCCCGACAGGAAGGGGCTTTCTTT. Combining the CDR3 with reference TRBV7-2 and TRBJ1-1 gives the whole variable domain GAGVSQSPSNKVTEKGKDVELRCDPISGHTALYWYRQSLGQGLEFLIYFQGNSAPDKSGLPSDRFSAERTGGSVSTLTIQRTQQEDSAVYLCASSARQEGAFFGQGTRLTVV.

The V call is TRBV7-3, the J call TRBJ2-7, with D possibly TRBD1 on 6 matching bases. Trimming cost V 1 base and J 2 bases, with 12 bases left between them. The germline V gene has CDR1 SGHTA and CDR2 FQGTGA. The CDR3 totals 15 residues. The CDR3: CASSLSRDTTYEQYF. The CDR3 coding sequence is TGTGCCAGCAGCTTAAGTAGGGACACTACCTACGAGCAGTACTTC.

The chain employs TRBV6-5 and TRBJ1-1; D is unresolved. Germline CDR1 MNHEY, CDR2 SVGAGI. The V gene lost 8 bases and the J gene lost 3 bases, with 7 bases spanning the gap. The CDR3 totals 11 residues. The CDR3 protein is CASGWDTEAFF. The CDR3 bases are TGTGCCAGCGGGTGGGACACTGAAGCTTTCTTT.

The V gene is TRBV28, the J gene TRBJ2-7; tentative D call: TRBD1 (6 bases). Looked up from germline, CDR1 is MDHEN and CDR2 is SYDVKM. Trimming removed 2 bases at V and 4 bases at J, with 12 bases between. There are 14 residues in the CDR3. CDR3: CASSLRTVRYEQYF. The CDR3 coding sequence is TGTGCCAGCAGTTTACGGACAGTACGATACGAGCAGTACTTC.

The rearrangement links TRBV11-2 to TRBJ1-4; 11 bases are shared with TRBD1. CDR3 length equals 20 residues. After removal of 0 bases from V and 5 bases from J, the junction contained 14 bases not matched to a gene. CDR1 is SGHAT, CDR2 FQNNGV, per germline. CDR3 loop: CASSLESSGQGVEKNEKLFF. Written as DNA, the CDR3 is TGTGCCAGCAGCTTAGAAAGTTCGGGACAGGGGGTTGAAAAAAATGAAAAACTGTTTTTT.

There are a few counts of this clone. CDR3 sequence reads: CASPRASLGNEQFF. The CDR3 region has the DNA TGTGCCAGCCCTCGGGCTAGCCTGGGGAATGAGCAGTTCTTC. The chain employs TRBV18 and TRBJ2-1, with TRBD2 as a possible D gene (5 bases). Trimming removed 8 bases from V and 7 bases from J, with 18 bases in between. This CDR3 comprises 14 residues. Germline-derived CDR1 and CDR2 are KGHSH and LQKENI.

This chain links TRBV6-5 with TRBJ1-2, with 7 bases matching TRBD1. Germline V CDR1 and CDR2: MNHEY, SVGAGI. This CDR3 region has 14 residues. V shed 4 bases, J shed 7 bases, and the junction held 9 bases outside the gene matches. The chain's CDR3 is CASSSQGGSGGYTF. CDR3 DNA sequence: TGTGCCAGCAGTTCTCAGGGGGGTTCGGGTGGCTACACCTTC.

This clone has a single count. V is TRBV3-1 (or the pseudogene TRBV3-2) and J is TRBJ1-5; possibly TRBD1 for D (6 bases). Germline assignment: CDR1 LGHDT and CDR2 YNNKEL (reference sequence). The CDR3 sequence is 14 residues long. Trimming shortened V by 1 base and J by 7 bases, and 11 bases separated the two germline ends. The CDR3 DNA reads TGTGCCAGCAGCCAAGCAGGGGATGGGCAGCCCCAGCATTTT. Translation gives CASSQAGDGQPQHF.

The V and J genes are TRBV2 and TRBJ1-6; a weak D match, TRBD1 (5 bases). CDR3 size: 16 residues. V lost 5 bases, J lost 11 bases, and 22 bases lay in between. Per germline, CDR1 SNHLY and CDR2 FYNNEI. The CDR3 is CASSPTRAGGSTPLHF. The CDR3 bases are TGTGCCAGCAGTCCTACCAGGGCGGGGGGTTCCACACCCCTCCACTTT. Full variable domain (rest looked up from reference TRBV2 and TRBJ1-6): EPEVTQTPSHQVTQMGQEVILRCVPISNHLYFYWYRQILGQKVEFLVSFYNNEISEKSEIFDDQFSVERPDGSNFTLKIRSTKLEDSAMYFCASSPTRAGGSTPLHFGNGTRLTVT.

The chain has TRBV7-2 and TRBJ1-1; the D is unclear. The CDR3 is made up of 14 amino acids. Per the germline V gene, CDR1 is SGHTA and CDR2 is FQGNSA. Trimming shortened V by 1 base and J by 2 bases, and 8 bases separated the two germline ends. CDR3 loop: CASSLEPTNTEAFF. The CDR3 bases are TGTGCCAGCAGCTTAGAGCCAACCAACACTGAAGCTTTCTTT.

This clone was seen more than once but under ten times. The CDR3 is CASSFSSGASTEAFF. CDR3 DNA sequence: TGTGCCAGCAGCTTCTCCTCGGGGGCGTCCACTGAAGCTTTCTTT. The chain links TRBV11-3 to TRBJ1-1, with TRBD1 as a possible D gene (6 bases). The germline V and J ends were trimmed by 3 bases and 4 bases, with 15 bases remaining between them. Germline CDR1 reads SGHNT; CDR2 reads YENEEA. There are 15 residues in the CDR3.

The CDR3 sequence: CASTPGRGREQYF. The CDR3 DNA reads as TGTGCCAGCACCCCGGGCAGGGGGCGCGAGCAGTACTTC. V is TRBV12-3 or TRBV12-4 and J is TRBJ2-7; 8 bases agree with TRBD1. The junction had 8 bases not matched to a gene; V was cut back by 7 bases and J by 6 bases. The CDR3 sequence is 13 residues long.

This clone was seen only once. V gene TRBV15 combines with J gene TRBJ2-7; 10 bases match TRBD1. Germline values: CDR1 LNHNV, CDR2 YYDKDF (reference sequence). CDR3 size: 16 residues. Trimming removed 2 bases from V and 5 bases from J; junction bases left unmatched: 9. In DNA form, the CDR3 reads TGTGCCACCAGCAGACGACCGGGACAGGGGCTTGACGAGCAGTACTTC. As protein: CATSRRPGQGLDEQYF.

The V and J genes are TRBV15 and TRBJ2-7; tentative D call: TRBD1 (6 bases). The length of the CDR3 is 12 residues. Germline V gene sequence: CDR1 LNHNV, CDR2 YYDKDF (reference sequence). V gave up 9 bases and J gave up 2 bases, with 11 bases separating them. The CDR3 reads CATRGQTYEQYF. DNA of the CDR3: TGTGCCACTCGTGGACAGACCTACGAGCAGTACTTC.